This T cell receptor (beta chain) derives from a study of shared clonotypes between healthy human individuals. Study-wide context: Each donor had three CD4 naive, three CD4 memory, two CD8 naive and one CD8 memory plate.

Remarks on this clone: The antigen is not known.

The V end was cut by 2 bases, the J end by 4 bases, with 12 bases between. In germline, CDR1 is LGHNA, CDR2 YNFKEQ. The CDR3 extends over 14 amino acids. TCRdb keeps only in-frame clones here, not all; method: immunoSEQ multiplex PCR. The sample has 1.5 million to 2.5 million clones, roughly 95% seen once. The naive CD8 subset, CD45RO-negative cells positively selected for CCR7, excluded terminally differentiated effector memory CD45RA+ cells. Each donor was a Caucasian adult residing in Nashville, Tennessee. Study outcomes and limitations: What limited the represented genetic and exposure-history diversity was the small number of donors. Clonotype sharing across several donors was observed for roughly 5% of naive CD4 clonotypes.

The receptor was derived from a man aged 18 to 30 in good health. The V gene is TRBV4-2, the J gene TRBJ2-7; maybe TRBD2 (5 bases). Sequences were obtained from naive CD8+ T cells sorted from blood. CDR3 sequence reads: CASSQSRVSYEQYF. The CDR3 bases are TGTGCCAGCAGCCAATCGCGGGTTTCGTACGAGCAGTACTTC.